This T cell receptor beta chain was identified during a study of OX40 agonist ivuxolimab in advanced cancers. About the study: At doses from 0.01 to 10 mg/kg, patients were given intravenous ivuxolimab every 2 weeks. Two cutaneous melanoma patients and one hepatocellular carcinoma patient, three in all, had partial responses. Study outcomes and limitations: By week 6 at 0.1 to 3.0 mg/kg, blood CD4+ and CD8+ T cells had expanded clonally.

Germline V gives CDR1 SEHNR, CDR2 FQNEAQ (reference sequence). The CDR3 length is 14 residues. Trimming took 5 bases from V and 2 from J, leaving 12 bases between them. Only in-frame clones appear in the TCRdb table, and some are missing; sequencing was by immunoSEQ multiplex PCR. Here the sample spans roughly 100,000 clones, less than 95% being singletons. Remarks on this clone: Antigen unknown.

The sequence came from an adult with an advanced solid tumor such as melanoma, head and neck, liver or kidney cancer. V usage is TRBV7-9 and J usage is TRBJ1-1, with D possibly TRBD1 on 6 matching bases. The sample was CD4+ or CD8+ T cells sorted from blood, taken in a trial of the OX40 agonist ivuxolimab. This CDR3 is CASSPLQGNTEAFF. The CDR3 region has the DNA TGTGCCAGCAGCCCGCTACAGGGCAACACTGAAGCTTTCTTT.